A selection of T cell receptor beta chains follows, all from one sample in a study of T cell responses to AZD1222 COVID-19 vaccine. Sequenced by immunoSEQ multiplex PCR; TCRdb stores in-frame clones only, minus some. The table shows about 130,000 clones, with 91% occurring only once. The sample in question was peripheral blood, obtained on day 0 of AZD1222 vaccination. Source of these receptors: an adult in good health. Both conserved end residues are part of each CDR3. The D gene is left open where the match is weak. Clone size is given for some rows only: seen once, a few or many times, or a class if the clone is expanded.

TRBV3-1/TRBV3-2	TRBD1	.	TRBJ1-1	TGTGCCAGCAGCCCAGGACAGGGAAGCCTTGAAGCTTTCTTT	CASSPGQGSLEAFF
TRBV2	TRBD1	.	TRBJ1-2	TGTGCCAGCAAGAACGACAGGGACTATGGCTACACCTTC	CASKNDRDYGYTF
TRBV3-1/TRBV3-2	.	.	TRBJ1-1	TGTGCCAGCACGCGGGGAGCCAACACTGAAGCTTTCTTT	CASTRGANTEAFF
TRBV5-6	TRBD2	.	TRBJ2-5	TGTGCCAGCAGCTTGGTACTAGCGGGAGTACGCGAGACCCAGTACTTC	CASSLVLAGVRETQYF
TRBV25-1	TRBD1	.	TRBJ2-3	TGTGCCAGCAGTGCGGGGACAGGGGACACAGATACGCAGTATTTT	CASSAGTGDTDTQYF
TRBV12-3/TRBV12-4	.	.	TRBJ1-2	TGTGCCAGCAGTGGGGACGGCTATGGCTACACCTTC	CASSGDGYGYTF
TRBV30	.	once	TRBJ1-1	TGTGCCTGGAATCGGGGTTTGGGCACTGAAGCTTTCTTT	CAWNRGLGTEAFF
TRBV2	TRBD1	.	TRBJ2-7	TGTGCCAGCACGGGGCAGGGGGCGGGAGAGCAGTACTTC	CASTGQGAGEQYF
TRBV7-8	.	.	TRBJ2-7	TGTGCCAGCAGCTTAGGCAGCGGGCTCTACGAGCAGTACTTC	CASSLGSGLYEQYF
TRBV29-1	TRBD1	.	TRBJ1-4	TGCAGCGCTGGACAGGGCGATACAACTAATGAAAAACTGTTTTTT	CSAGQGDTTNEKLFF
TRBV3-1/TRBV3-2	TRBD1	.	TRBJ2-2	TGTGCCAGCAGCCAAGGATGGACAGGAAGGGACACCGGGGAGCTGTTTTTT	CASSQGWTGRDTGELFF
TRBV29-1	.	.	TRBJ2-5	TGCAGCTCAAACGGGCCCGTCCCACGGTTTCCTGAGACCCAGTACTTC	CSSNGPVPRFPETQYF
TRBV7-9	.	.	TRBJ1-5	TGTGCCAGCAGCTTGATGCAGGAGCCCCAGCATTTT	CASSLMQEPQHF
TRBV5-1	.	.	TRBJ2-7	TGCGCCAGCAGCTTGGGACAAGACTTCCTCGAGCAGTACTTC	CASSLGQDFLEQYF
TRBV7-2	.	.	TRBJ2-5	TGTGCCAGCAGCTCGGGGATCCGAGAGACCCAGTACTTC	CASSSGIRETQYF
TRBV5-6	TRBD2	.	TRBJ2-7	TGTGCCAGCAGCTTGGAGCGGGGGGACTACGAGCAGTACTTC	CASSLERGDYEQYF
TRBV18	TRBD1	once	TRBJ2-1	TGTGCCAGCTCGGGGAGACAGGGGGTACGAATAGAGCAGTTCTTC	CASSGRQGVRIEQFF
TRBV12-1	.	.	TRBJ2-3	TGTGCCAGCAGCCAGACTAGCGGAGGGGCAGATACGCAGTATTTT	CASSQTSGGADTQYF
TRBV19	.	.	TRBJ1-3	TGTGCCAGTACCGCAACAGGGTCCGGTGGAAACACCATATATTTT	CASTATGSGGNTIYF
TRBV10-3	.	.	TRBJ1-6	TGTGCCATCAGTGACGGTGGGGGGCAAAATTCACCCCTCCACTTT	CAISDGGGQNSPLHF
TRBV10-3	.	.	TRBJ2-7	TGTGCCATCAGACAGGGTTCGAGGTCCTACGAGCAGTACTTC	CAIRQGSRSYEQYF
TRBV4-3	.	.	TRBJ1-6	TGCGCCAGCAGCCAAGATCCACGGGGGCGAGATTCACCCCTCCACTTT	CASSQDPRGRDSPLHF
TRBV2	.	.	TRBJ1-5	TGTGCCAGCAGGAAGGGGCTTATCAGCAATCAGCCCCAGCATTTT	CASRKGLISNQPQHF
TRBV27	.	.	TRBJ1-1	TGTGCCAGCAGTGAGGGAGGACGTACTGAAGCTTTCTTT	CASSEGGRTEAFF
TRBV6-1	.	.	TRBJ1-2	TGTGCCAGCAGTGAAATAGGGGTCGGCTACACCTTC	CASSEIGVGYTF
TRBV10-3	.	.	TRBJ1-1	TGTGCCATCAGTCCCAACCCAGGGCTGGGGGACACTGAAGCTTTCTTT	CAISPNPGLGDTEAFF